The present entry profiles one T cell receptor beta chain with its context. The CDR3 length is 14 residues. Germline lookup yields CDR1 MNHEY and CDR2 SVGAGI. The V end was cut by 10 bases, the J end by 2 bases, with 17 bases between. The record originates from a study of radiotherapy plus CTLA-4 blockade in lung cancer. Produced via immunoSEQ multiplex PCR; TCRdb's table is partial and in-frame only. Of roughly 86,000 clones listed, roughly 87% are singletons. This sequence originates from a human donor with non-small cell lung cancer who had stable disease on radiotherapy plus ipilimumab. The gene calls are TRBV6-5 and TRBJ2-5, with D perhaps matching TRBD1 (5 bases). This sample comprised peripheral blood, obtained from a patient treated with radiotherapy plus ipilimumab. CDR3 bases: TGTGCCACCAAAGCAGGGTATGCACAAGAGACCCAGTACTTC. As protein: CATKAGYAQETQYF.